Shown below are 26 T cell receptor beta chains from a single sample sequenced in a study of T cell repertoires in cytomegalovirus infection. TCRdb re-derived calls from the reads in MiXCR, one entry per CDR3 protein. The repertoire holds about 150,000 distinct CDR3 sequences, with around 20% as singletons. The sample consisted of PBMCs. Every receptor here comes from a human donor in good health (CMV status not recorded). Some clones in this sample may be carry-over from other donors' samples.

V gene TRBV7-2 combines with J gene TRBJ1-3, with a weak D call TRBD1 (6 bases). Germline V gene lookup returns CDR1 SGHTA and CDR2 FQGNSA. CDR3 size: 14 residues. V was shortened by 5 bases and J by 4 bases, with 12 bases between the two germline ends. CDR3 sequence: CASSQGTMGNTIYF. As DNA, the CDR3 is TGTGCCAGCAGCCAGGGGACCATGGGAAACACCATATATTTT.

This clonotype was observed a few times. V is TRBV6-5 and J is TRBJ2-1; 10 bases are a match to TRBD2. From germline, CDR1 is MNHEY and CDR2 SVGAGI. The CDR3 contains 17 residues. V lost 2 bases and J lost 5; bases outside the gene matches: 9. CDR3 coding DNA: TGTGCCAGCAGTTACGGGGGGTCTAGCGGGGGACACAATGAGCAGTTCTTC. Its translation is CASSYGGSSGGHNEQFF.

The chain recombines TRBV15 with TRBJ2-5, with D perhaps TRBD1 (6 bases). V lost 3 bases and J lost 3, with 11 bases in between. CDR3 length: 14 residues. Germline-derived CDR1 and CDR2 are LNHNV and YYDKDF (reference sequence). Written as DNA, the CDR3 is TGTGCCACCAGCAGGTCTACAGGGAAAGAGACCCAGTACTTC. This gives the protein CATSRSTGKETQYF.

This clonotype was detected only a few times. The CDR3 DNA reads as TGTGCCAGTAGTAACAGACAATGGGGGGACACCGGGGAGCTGTTTTTT. It yields the protein CASSNRQWGDTGELFF. J is TRBJ2-2 and V is TRBV19; a weak D match, TRBD2 (6 bases). V gave up 4 bases and J gave up 3 bases, with 15 bases separating them. CDR3 length: 16 amino acids. The V gene's germline CDR1 is LNHDA and CDR2 SQIVND (reference sequence).

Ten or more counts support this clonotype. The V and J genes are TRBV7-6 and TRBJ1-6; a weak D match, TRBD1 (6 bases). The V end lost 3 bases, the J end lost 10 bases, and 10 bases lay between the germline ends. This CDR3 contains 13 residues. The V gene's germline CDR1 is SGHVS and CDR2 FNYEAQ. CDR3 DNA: TGTGCCAGCAGCTTGACAGGAGGGTCACCCCTCCACTTT. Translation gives CASSLTGGSPLHF.

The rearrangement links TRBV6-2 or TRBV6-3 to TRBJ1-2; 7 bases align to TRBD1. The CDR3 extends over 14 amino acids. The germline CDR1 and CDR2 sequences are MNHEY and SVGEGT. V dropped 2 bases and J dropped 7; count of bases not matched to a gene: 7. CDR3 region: CASSYGDRDAGYTF. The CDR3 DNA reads TGTGCCAGCAGTTACGGAGACAGGGACGCTGGCTACACCTTC.

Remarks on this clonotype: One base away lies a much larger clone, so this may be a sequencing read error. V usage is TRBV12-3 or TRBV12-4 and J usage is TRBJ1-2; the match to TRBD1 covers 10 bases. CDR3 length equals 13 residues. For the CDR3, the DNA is TGTGCCAGCAGCACCAGGACAGGGGGTCCCCTTTACTTC. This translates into CASSTRTGGPLYF.

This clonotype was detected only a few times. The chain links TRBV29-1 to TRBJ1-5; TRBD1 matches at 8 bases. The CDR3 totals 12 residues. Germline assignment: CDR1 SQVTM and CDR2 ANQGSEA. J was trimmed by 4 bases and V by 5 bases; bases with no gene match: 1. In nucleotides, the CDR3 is TGCAGCGTTCGGACAGGGAATCAGCCCCAGCATTTT. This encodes CSVRTGNQPQHF. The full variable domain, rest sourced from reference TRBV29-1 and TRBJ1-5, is SAVISQKPSRDICQRGTSLTIQCQVDSQVTMMFWYRQQPGQSLTLIATANQGSEATYESGFVIDKFPISRPNLTFSTLTVSNMSPEDSSIYLCSVRTGNQPQHFGDGTRLSIL.

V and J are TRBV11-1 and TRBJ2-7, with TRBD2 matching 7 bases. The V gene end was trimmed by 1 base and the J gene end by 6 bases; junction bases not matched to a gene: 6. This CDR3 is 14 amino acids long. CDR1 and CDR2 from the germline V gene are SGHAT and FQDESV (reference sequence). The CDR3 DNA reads TGTGCCAGCAGCTTAGAGGGAGGGCCCTCCGAGCAGTACTTC. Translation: CASSLEGGPSEQYF.

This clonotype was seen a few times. The CDR3 region is CAISPSGANVLTF. The CDR3 DNA reads as TGTGCCATCAGCCCCTCTGGGGCCAACGTCCTGACTTTC. The chain employs TRBV10-3 and TRBJ2-6; D not resolved. Germline V lookup: CDR1 ENHRY, CDR2 SYGVKD. Trimming stripped 6 bases from V and 0 bases from J, with 3 bases between. The CDR3 has 13 residues.

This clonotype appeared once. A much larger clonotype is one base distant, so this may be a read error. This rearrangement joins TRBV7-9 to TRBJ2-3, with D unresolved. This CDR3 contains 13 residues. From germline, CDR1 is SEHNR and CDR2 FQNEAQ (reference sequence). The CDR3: CTSSLEEHDTQYF. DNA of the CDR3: TGTACCAGCAGCTTAGAGGAGCACGATACGCAGTATTTT.

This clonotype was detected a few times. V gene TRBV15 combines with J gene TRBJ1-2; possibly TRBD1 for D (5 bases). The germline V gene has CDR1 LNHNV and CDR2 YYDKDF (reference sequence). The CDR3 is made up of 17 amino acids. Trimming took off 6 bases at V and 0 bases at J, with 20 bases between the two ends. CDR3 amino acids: CATSITRWDPANYGYTF. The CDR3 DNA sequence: TGTGCCACCAGTATTACCCGGTGGGACCCCGCTAACTATGGCTACACCTTC.

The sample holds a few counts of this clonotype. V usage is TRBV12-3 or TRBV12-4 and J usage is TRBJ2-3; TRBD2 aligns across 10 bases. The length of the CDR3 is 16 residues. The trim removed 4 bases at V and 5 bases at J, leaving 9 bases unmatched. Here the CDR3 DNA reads TGTGCCAGCAGTTCGGGGCGTAGCGGGAGGCAAGATACGCAGTATTTT. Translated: CASSSGRSGRQDTQYF.

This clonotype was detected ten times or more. CDR3 DNA sequence: TGTGCCAGCAGTTTAGCGGCTAGCACAGATACGCAGTATTTT. It is translated as CASSLAASTDTQYF. V gene TRBV12-3 or TRBV12-4 combines with J gene TRBJ2-3; D gene unclear. This CDR3 spans 14 amino acids. Trimming left V 0 bases short and J 0 bases short, with 4 bases between.

The chain's CDR3 is CASSPPGAPETQYF. The CDR3 region has the DNA TGTGCCAGCAGCCCGCCAGGGGCCCCAGAGACCCAGTACTTC. The chain carries TRBV7-9 and TRBJ2-5; D might be TRBD1 (6 bases). Per the germline V gene, CDR1 is SEHNR and CDR2 is FQNEAQ (reference sequence). This CDR3 is built from 14 residues. V was clipped by 5 bases and J by 4 bases, with 14 bases between them.

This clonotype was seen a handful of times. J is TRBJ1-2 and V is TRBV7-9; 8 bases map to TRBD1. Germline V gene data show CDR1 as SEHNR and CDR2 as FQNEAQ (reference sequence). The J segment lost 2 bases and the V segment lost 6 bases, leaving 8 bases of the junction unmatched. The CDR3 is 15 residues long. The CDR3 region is CASSSPTGGNYGYTF. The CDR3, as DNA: TGTGCCAGCAGTTCGCCTACAGGGGGGAACTATGGCTACACCTTC.

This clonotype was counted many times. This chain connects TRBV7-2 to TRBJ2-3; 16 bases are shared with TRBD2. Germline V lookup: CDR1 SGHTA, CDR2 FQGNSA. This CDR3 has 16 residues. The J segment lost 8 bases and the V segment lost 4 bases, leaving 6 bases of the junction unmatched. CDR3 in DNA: TGTGCCAGCAGCTCGGGACTAGCGGGGGGGAGGGGTACGCAGTATTTT. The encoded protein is CASSSGLAGGRGTQYF.

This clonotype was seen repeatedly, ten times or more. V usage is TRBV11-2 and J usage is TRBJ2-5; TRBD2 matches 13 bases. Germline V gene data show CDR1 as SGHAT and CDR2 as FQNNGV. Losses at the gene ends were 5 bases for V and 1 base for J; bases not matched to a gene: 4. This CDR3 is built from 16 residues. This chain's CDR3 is CASSRGLAGAQETQYF. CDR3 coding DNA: TGTGCCAGCAGCCGCGGACTAGCGGGAGCCCAAGAGACCCAGTACTTC.

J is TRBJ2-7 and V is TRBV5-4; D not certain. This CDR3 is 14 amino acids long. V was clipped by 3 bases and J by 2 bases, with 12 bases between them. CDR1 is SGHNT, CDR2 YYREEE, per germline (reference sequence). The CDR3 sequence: CASSSKGGAYEQYF. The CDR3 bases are TGTGCCAGCAGCTCCAAGGGTGGCGCCTACGAGCAGTACTTC.

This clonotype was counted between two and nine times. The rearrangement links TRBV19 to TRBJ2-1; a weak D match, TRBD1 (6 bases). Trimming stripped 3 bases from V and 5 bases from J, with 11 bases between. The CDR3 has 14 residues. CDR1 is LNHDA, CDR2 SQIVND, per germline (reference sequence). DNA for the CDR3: TGTGCCAGTAGTATCCGGGACATAAACAATGAGCAGTTCTTC. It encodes CASSIRDINNEQFF.

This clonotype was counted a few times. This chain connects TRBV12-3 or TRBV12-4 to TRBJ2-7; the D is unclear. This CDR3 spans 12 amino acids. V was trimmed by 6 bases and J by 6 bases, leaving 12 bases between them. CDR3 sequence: CASSPPLSEQYF. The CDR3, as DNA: TGTGCCAGCAGCCCCCCTCTAAGCGAGCAGTACTTC.

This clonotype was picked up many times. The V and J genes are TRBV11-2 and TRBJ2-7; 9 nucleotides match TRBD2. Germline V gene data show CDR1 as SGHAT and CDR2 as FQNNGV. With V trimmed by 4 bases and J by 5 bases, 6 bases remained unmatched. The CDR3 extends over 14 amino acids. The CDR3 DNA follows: TGTGCCAGCAGCTCGAGGCTAGCGGGAAACGAGCAGTACTTC. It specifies CASSSRLAGNEQYF.

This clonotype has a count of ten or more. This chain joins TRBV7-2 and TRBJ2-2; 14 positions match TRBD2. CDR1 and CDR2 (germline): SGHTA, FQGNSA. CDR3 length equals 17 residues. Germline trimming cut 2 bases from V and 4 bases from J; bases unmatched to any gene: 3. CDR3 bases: TGTGCCAGCAGCTTACGGGGACTAGCGGGGGTCACCGGGGAGCTGTTTTTT. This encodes CASSLRGLAGVTGELFF.

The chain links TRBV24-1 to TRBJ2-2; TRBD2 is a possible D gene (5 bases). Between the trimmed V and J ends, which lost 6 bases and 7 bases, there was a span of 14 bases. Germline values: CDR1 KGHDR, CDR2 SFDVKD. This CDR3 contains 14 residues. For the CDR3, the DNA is TGTGCCACCAGTACGAGGGAAGACGTCGGGGAGCTGTTTTTT. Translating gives CATSTREDVGELFF.

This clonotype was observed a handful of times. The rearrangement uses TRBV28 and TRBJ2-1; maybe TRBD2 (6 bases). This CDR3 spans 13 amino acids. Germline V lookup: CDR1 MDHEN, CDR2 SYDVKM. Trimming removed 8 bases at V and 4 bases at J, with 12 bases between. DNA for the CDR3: TGTGCCAGCGGGGGAGCGGGTTACAATGAGCAGTTCTTC. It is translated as CASGGAGYNEQFF.

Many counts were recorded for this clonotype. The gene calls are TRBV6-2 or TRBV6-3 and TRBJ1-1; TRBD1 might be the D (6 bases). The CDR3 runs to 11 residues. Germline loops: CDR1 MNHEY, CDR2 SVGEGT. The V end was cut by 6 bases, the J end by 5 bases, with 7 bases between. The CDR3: CASSQGTEAFF. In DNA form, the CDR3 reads TGTGCCAGCAGCCAGGGGACTGAAGCTTTCTTT.